This T cell receptor beta chain stems from a study of shared clonotypes between healthy human individuals. The study separated CD4+ cells into CD45RA+ naive and CD45RA-negative memory subsets. TCRdb keeps only in-frame clones here, not all; method: immunoSEQ multiplex PCR. The table has millions of clones, around 95% seen once. Input material: naive CD4+ T cells sorted from blood. Subset reported: CD45RA+ positively selected. This receptor was obtained from a man aged 18 to 30 in good health.

The CDR3 region has the DNA TGTGCCAGCTCACCACCGTCTGCCGGGGTGACCTACGAGCAGTACTTC. Its translation: CASSPPSAGVTYEQYF. The chain recombines TRBV18 with TRBJ2-7; TRBD2 is a possible D gene (5 bases). Germline CDR1 is KGHSH and CDR2 is LQKENI. This CDR3 contains 16 residues. Trimming shortened V by 0 bases and J by 2 bases, and 14 bases separated the two germline ends.